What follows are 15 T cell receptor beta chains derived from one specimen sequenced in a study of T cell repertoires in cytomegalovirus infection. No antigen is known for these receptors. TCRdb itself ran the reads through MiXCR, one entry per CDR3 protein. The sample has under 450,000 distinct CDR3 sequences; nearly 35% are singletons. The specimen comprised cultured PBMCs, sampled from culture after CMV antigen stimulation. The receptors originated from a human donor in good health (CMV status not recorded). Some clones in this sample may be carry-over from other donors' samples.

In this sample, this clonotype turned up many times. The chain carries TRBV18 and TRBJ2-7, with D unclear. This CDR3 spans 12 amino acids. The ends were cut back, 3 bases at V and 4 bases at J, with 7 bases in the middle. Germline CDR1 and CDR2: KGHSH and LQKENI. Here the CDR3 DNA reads TGTGCCAGCTCACCGGACGCGTACGAGCAGTACGTC. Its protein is CASSPDAYEQYV.

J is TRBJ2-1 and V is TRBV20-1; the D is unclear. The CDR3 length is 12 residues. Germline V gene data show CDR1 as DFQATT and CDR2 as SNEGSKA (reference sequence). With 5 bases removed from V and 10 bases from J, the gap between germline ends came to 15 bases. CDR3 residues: CSAGRGLKEQFF. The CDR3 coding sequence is TGCAGTGCTGGACGCGGCTTGAAAGAGCAGTTCTTC.

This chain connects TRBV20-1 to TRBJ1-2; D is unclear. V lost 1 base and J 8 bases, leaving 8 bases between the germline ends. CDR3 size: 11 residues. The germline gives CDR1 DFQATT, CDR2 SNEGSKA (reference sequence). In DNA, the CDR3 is TGCAGTGCTAGAGCCCCTGGCGGCTACACCTTC. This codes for CSARAPGGYTF.

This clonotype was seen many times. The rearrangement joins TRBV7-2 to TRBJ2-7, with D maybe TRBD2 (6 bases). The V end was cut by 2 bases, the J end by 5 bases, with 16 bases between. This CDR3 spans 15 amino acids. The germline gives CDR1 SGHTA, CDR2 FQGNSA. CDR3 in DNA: TGTGCCAGCAGCTTATCGACTAGTCTCCCCCACGAGCAGTACGTC. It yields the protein CASSLSTSLPHEQYV.

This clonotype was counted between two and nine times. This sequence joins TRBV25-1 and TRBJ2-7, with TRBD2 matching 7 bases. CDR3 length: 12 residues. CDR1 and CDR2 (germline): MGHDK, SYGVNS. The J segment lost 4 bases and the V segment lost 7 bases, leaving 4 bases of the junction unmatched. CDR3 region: CASTRGGYEQYF. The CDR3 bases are TGTGCCAGCACCCGCGGGGGTTACGAGCAGTACTTC.

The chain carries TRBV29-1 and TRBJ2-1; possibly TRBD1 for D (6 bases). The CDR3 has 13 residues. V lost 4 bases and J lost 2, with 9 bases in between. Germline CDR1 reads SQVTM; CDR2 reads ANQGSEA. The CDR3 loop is CSVGDRPYNEQFF. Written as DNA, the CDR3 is TGCAGCGTTGGAGACAGGCCCTACAATGAGCAGTTCTTC.

The CDR3 DNA reads TGTGCCACCAGTGAAAGGTTCGCTAGCGGGAACACAGATACGCAGTATTTT. It codes for CATSERFASGNTDTQYF. The chain is built from TRBV24-1 and TRBJ2-3; 9 nucleotides align to TRBD2. V shed 4 bases, J shed 2 bases, and the junction held 9 bases outside the gene matches. Germline V gene data show CDR1 as KGHDR and CDR2 as SFDVKD. CDR3 length: 17 residues.

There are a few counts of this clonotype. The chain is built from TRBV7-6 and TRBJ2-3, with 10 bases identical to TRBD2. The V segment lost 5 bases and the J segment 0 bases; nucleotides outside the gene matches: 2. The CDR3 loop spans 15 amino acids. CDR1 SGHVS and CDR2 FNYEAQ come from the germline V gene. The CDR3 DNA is TGTGCCAGCAGCCAGACTAGCGGGAGCACAGATACGCAGTATTTT. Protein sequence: CASSQTSGSTDTQYF.

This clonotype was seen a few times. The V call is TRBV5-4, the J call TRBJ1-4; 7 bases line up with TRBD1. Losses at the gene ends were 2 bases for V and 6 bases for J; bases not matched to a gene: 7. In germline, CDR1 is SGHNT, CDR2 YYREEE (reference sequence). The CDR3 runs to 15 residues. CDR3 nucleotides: TGTGCCAGCAGCTTCTATAGGAGGGGGCATGAAAAACTGTTTTTT. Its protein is CASSFYRRGHEKLFF.

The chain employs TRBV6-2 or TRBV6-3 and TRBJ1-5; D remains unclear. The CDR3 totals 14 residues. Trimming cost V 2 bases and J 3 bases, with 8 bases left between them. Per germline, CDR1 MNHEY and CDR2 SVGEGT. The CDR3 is CASSYVLNNQPQHF. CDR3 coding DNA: TGTGCCAGCAGTTACGTTTTGAACAATCAGCCCCAGCATTTT.

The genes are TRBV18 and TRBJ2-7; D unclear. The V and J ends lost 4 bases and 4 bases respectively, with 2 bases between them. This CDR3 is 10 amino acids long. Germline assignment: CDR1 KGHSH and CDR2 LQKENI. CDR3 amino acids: CASSLYEQYV. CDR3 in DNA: TGTGCCAGCTCACTGTACGAGCAGTACGTC.

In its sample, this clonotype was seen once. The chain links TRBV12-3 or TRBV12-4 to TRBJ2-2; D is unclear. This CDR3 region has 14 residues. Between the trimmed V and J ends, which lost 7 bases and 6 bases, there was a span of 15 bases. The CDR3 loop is CASTPMTRSGELFF. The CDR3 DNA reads TGTGCCAGCACCCCAATGACCCGGTCCGGGGAGCTGTTTTTT.

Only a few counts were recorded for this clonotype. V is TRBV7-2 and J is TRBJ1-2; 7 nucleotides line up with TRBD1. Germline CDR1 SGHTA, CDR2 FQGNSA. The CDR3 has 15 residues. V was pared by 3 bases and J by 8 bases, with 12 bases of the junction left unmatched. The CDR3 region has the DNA TGTGCCAGCAGCTTCCCCGGGACAGAGTGGATAGGCTACACCTTC. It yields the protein CASSFPGTEWIGYTF.

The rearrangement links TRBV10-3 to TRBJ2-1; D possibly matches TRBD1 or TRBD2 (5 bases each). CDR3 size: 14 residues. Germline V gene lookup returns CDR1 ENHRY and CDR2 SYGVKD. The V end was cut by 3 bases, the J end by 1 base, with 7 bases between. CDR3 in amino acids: CAISEWGSYNEQFF. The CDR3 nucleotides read TGTGCCATCAGTGAATGGGGGTCCTACAATGAGCAGTTCTTC.

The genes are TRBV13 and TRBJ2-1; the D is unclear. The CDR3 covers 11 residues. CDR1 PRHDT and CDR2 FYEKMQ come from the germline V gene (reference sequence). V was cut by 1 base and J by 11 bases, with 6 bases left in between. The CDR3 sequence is CASSLELQQFF. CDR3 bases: TGTGCCAGCAGCTTAGAACTTCAGCAGTTCTTC.